Presented here are 14 T cell receptor beta chains from one specimen sequenced in a study of blood T cell repertoires in COVID-19. Sequencing was performed with immunoSEQ multiplex PCR; in TCRdb, only in-frame clones are kept and a portion is missing. This table has around 240,000 clones, 91% appearing once. Sequencing was done on a sample of PBMCs or T cells enriched from blood (not recorded which). The receptors were gathered from a human donor in a cohort exposed to, infected with or recovered from COVID-19 (not recorded which). The donor label of this sample is uncertain.

The chain joins TRBV19 to TRBJ1-5; 8 bases agree with TRBD1. The CDR3 consists of 16 residues. V was pared by 5 bases and J by 9 bases, with 15 bases of the junction left unmatched. CDR1 and CDR2 from the germline V gene are LNHDA and SQIVND (reference sequence). CDR3 in DNA: TGTGCCAGTAGTTTTCTCCCAGGGGGCTCCCTGAGGCCCCAGCATTTT. It specifies CASSFLPGGSLRPQHF.

This clone was found once. The chain carries TRBV30 and TRBJ1-1; D gene unclear. Germline CDR1 is GTSNPN and CDR2 is SVGIG (reference sequence). V was shortened by 3 bases and J by 2 bases, with 10 bases between the two germline ends. The CDR3 has 13 residues. Here the CDR3 DNA reads TGTGCCTGGAGCCGGGGAAGAAACACTGAAGCTTTCTTT. Translated: CAWSRGRNTEAFF.

This clone is a singleton in its sample. The CDR3 DNA reads TGTGCCTGGACCCTACCCGGGGTAGACACCGGGGAGCTGTTTTTT. Protein product: CAWTLPGVDTGELFF. This chain connects TRBV30 to TRBJ2-2; possible D gene TRBD2, 5 bases. Trimming cost V 4 bases and J 3 bases, with 15 bases left between them. This CDR3 is 15 amino acids long. Germline V CDR1 and CDR2: GTSNPN, SVGIG (reference sequence).

The rearrangement links TRBV2 to TRBJ2-7; D is possibly TRBD1 (6 bases). CDR1 SNHLY and CDR2 FYNNEI come from the germline V gene. The CDR3 has 12 amino acids. V was pared by 6 bases and J by 13 bases, with 19 bases between. The CDR3 nucleotides read TGTGCCAGCAGCGCTACAGGGAATGAGCGATACTTC. Its translation: CASSATGNERYF.

The rearrangement joins TRBV6-2 or TRBV6-3 to TRBJ2-7, with 8 positions matching TRBD1. Trimming cost V 5 bases and J 2 bases; bases outside gene matches: 5. This CDR3 is 14 amino acids long. Germline loops: CDR1 MNHEY, CDR2 SVGEGT. The chain's CDR3 is CASSPDREPYEQYF. CDR3 sequence (DNA): TGTGCCAGCAGTCCGGACAGGGAACCCTACGAGCAGTACTTC.

V usage is TRBV2 and J usage is TRBJ1-2, with a weak D call TRBD1 (5 bases). Germline lookup yields CDR1 SNHLY and CDR2 FYNNEI. The V gene lost 6 bases and the J gene lost 7 bases, with 21 bases spanning the gap. The CDR3 sequence is 15 residues long. Here the CDR3 reads CASRAVGAKLFGYTF. CDR3 bases: TGTGCCAGCAGAGCAGTAGGGGCAAAGCTTTTTGGCTACACCTTC.

The J gene is TRBJ1-6, the V gene TRBV2, with D possibly matching TRBD1 (6 bases). CDR3 size: 15 residues. The germline CDR1 and CDR2 sequences are SNHLY and FYNNEI. Trimming removed 2 bases from V and 7 bases from J, with 12 bases in between. CDR3: CASSELYRGNSPLHF. In DNA form, the CDR3 reads TGTGCCAGCAGTGAATTGTATAGGGGGAATTCACCCCTCCACTTT.

The rearrangement links TRBV7-2 to TRBJ1-2; weak D call: TRBD1 (6 bases). Between the trimmed V and J ends, which lost 5 bases and 5 bases, there was a span of 9 bases. The CDR3 covers 12 residues. The germline V gene has CDR1 SGHTA and CDR2 FQGNSA. This CDR3 is CASSPGQYGYTF. CDR3 bases: TGTGCCAGCAGCCCAGGACAGTATGGCTACACCTTC.

This clone has only one observation. The chain has TRBV9 and TRBJ2-2; TRBD1 aligns across 9 bases. J gave up 5 bases and V 1 base, and 6 bases lay outside the gene matches. CDR3 length: 16 residues. Germline lookup yields CDR1 SGDLS and CDR2 YYNGEE. The CDR3 DNA reads TGTGCCAGCAGCGTATCGCCTGGACAGGGGACCGGGGAGCTGTTTTTT. This encodes CASSVSPGQGTGELFF.

The chain carries TRBV5-4 and TRBJ1-4, with a weak D call TRBD1 (6 bases). CDR1 and CDR2 (germline): SGHNT, YYREEE (reference sequence). This CDR3 has 15 residues. V was shortened by 4 bases and J by 3 bases, with 13 bases between the two germline ends. The CDR3 bases are TGTGCCAGCAGCCCCACAGGGTCGGCTAATGAAAAACTGTTTTTT. This encodes CASSPTGSANEKLFF.

The rearrangement uses TRBV10-3 and TRBJ1-4, with a tentative D call TRBD1 (5 bases). This CDR3 is built from 14 residues. Trimming pared 4 bases from V and 7 bases from J, leaving 13 bases between. CDR1 and CDR2 (germline): ENHRY, SYGVKD. The CDR3 here is CAISAGTDAEKLFF. In DNA form, the CDR3 reads TGTGCCATCAGTGCTGGGACTGATGCTGAAAAACTGTTTTTT.

The chain links TRBV5-6 to TRBJ1-1, with no clear D. This CDR3 region has 14 residues. Germline-derived CDR1 and CDR2 are SGHDT and YYEEEE. With 4 bases removed from V and 4 bases from J, the gap between germline ends came to 14 bases. CDR3 coding DNA: TGTGCCAGCAGCCATTGGGCGGGTTCCACTGAAGCTTTCTTT. Translation: CASSHWAGSTEAFF. The full variable domain, rest sourced from reference TRBV5-6 and TRBJ1-1, is DAGVTQSPTHLIKTRGQQVTLRCSPKSGHDTVSWYQQALGQGPQFIFQYYEEEERQRGNFPDRFSGHQFPNYSSELNVNALLLGDSALYLCASSHWAGSTEAFFGQGTRLTVV.

The CDR3 sequence: CASREAYSNQPQHF. For the CDR3, the DNA is TGTGCCAGCAGGGAGGCCTATAGCAATCAGCCCCAGCATTTT. The J gene is TRBJ1-5, the V gene TRBV5-8; D remains ambiguous. The CDR3 has 14 residues. CDR1 is SGHTS and CDR2 is YDEGEE in the germline V gene. V was pared by 5 bases and J by 0 bases, with 9 bases between.

The chain employs TRBV29-1 and TRBJ1-1; D not certain. V was pared by 3 bases and J by 10 bases, with 9 bases between. Germline lookup yields CDR1 SQVTM and CDR2 ANQGSEA. This CDR3 contains 10 residues. DNA for the CDR3: TGCAGCGTTGACCAAGTCGGAGCTTTCTTT. It encodes CSVDQVGAFF.